A single sample gave rise to the 4 T cell receptor beta chains below, sequenced in a study of naive and memory T cell subsets. Overall study findings and caveats: Possibly reflecting memory cells re-expressing CD45RA, a few larger clonotypes occurred in naive repertoires, especially CD8.

The beta constant-region primer was an equimolar mix of two oligonucleotides covering TRBC1 and TRBC2. Nested alpha and beta constant-region primers with the SP2 primer drove four PCR rounds on ligated cDNA. TCRdb called the UMI-ligation and nested PCR reads again in MiXCR, with one record for every CDR3 protein. The sample records about 140,000 distinct CDR3 sequences, more than 15% being singletons. These receptors' targets are unknown. Specimen: naive CD8+ T cells from blood. The receptors here all came from a human donor in good health.

In its sample, this clonotype was seen a few times. The rearrangement links TRBV28 to TRBJ2-1; weak D call: TRBD2 (5 bases). This CDR3 region has 15 residues. Germline V gene lookup returns CDR1 MDHEN and CDR2 SYDVKM. The germline V and J ends were trimmed by 3 bases and 6 bases, with 15 bases remaining between them. The CDR3 sequence is CASSLSPGLANEQFF. In DNA form, the CDR3 reads TGTGCCAGCAGTTTGTCCCCCGGACTCGCCAATGAGCAGTTCTTC.

The gene calls are TRBV6-1 and TRBJ1-5; TRBD1 matches 8 bases. This CDR3 contains 15 residues. The germline V gene has CDR1 MNHNS and CDR2 SASEGT. V gave up 4 bases and J gave up 4 bases; unmatched junction bases: 6. The CDR3 DNA follows: TGTGCCAGCAGTGCGTCCCGGACAGGGAATCAGCCCCAGCATTTT. Its translation is CASSASRTGNQPQHF.

This clonotype was found a few times. The genes are TRBV6-5 and TRBJ1-6; 7 bases are shared with TRBD1. The germline gives CDR1 MNHEY, CDR2 SVGAGI. With V trimmed by 8 bases and J by 5 bases, 9 bases remained unmatched. The CDR3 totals 15 residues. The CDR3 DNA reads as TGTGCCAGCGGTGAGCGGGACAGAAATAATTCACCCCTCCACTTT. Protein product: CASGERDRNNSPLHF.

In this sample, this clonotype turned up a few times. This chain uses TRBV7-9 with TRBJ2-7, with D maybe TRBD2 (5 bases). Deletions cut 5 bases from V and 3 bases from J, with 20 bases between. CDR3 length: 16 residues. Germline assignment: CDR1 SEHNR and CDR2 FQNEAQ (reference sequence). The DNA for the CDR3 is TGTGCCAGCAGCGACGGGCCCCGGGATCCAAGCTACGAGCAGTACTTC. Translating it yields CASSDGPRDPSYEQYF.